This passage covers 25 T cell receptor beta chains from one sample sequenced in a study of technical replicates of blood from several donors. Method: immunoSEQ multiplex PCR; TCRdb's copy keeps in-frame clones and lacks some. The sample lists 73,000 or so clones, 90% to 95% seen once, with 0.25% in the top ten. Sequenced input: T cells isolated from PBMCs. These receptors were taken from a human donor in good health.

This chain connects TRBV7-9 to TRBJ2-5; the D gene is possibly TRBD1 (6 bases). V lost 5 bases to trimming and J lost 8 bases, with 21 bases between them. Germline loops: CDR1 SEHNR, CDR2 FQNEAQ (reference sequence). The CDR3 covers 15 residues. CDR3 bases: TGTGCCAGCAGCCAAGGTCAAGGGGGTCGGGACACCCAGTACTTC. Its translation is CASSQGQGGRDTQYF. Combining the CDR3 with reference TRBV7-9 and TRBJ2-5 gives the whole variable domain DTGVSQNPRHKITKRGQNVTFRCDPISEHNRLYWYRQTLGQGPEFLTYFQNEAQLEKSRLLSDRFSAERPKGSFSTLEIQRTEQGDSAMYLCASSQGQGGRDTQYFGPGTRLLVL.

The rearrangement links TRBV7-3 to TRBJ2-5; TRBD2 agrees at 12 bases. V shed 2 bases, J shed 5 bases, and the junction held 6 bases outside the gene matches. This CDR3 has 16 residues. In germline, CDR1 is SGHTA, CDR2 FQGTGA. The CDR3 sequence is CASSLLAGGPRETQYF. The CDR3 coding sequence is TGTGCCAGCAGCTTACTAGCGGGGGGGCCTCGGGAGACCCAGTACTTC.

The chain joins TRBV7-4 to TRBJ2-7; maybe TRBD2 (6 bases). The CDR3 totals 15 residues. V was shortened by 6 bases and J by 2 bases, with 17 bases between the two germline ends. Germline loops: CDR1 SGHVT, CDR2 SQSDAQ. CDR3 region: CASSRRRGSTYEQYF. The DNA for the CDR3 is TGTGCCAGCAGTAGGCGGAGGGGAAGTACCTACGAGCAGTACTTC.

This sequence joins TRBV21-1 and TRBJ2-1; the listed D gene, TRBD1, was not tested against the DNA. TRBV21-1 is shown as a pseudogene. This CDR3 spans 17 amino acids. The chain's CDR3 is CASSKPTRQGGSNEQFF. In DNA, the CDR3 is TGTGCCAGCAGCAAACCCACACGACAGGGTGGGAGCAATGAGCAGTTCTTC.

J is TRBJ2-3 and V is TRBV5-8, with 7 nucleotides matching TRBD2. In germline, CDR1 is SGHTS, CDR2 YDEGEE. The CDR3 loop spans 15 amino acids. With V trimmed by 0 bases and J by 3 bases, 4 bases remained unmatched. The CDR3 spells CASSLGLAETDTQYF. CDR3 coding DNA: TGTGCCAGCAGCTTGGGTCTAGCGGAGACAGATACGCAGTATTTT.

V gene TRBV4-1 combines with J gene TRBJ2-4; D gene uncertain. Germline V gene lookup returns CDR1 MGHRA and CDR2 YSYEKL. Trimming took off 2 bases at V and 5 bases at J, with 13 bases between the two ends. This CDR3 region has 15 residues. The CDR3 nucleotides are TGCGCCAGCAGCCAAATTGCACAGAAAGAAAACATTCAGTACTTC. Translated: CASSQIAQKENIQYF.

The chain couples TRBV19 to TRBJ2-1; TRBD2 matches at 14 bases. The germline V gene has CDR1 LNHDA and CDR2 SQIVND (reference sequence). The junction had 6 bases not matched to a gene; V was cut back by 5 bases and J by 6 bases. The CDR3 has 16 residues. Written as DNA, the CDR3 is TGTGCCAGTAGTTTCGGGGGACTAGCGGGAGCCAATGAGCAGTTCTTC. Translation: CASSFGGLAGANEQFF.

The V call is TRBV25-1, the J call TRBJ1-1; 7 bases line up with TRBD1. Trimming cost V 1 base and J 10 bases; bases outside gene matches: 9. Germline-derived CDR1 and CDR2 are MGHDK and SYGVNS. CDR3 length equals 14 residues. The CDR3 DNA reads as TGTGCCAGCAGTGAATTGGACAGGCCCGGTGGAGCTTTCTTT. Translating gives CASSELDRPGGAFF.

The count of this clone is one. This rearrangement joins TRBV5-1 to TRBJ2-1; D might be TRBD1 (6 bases). This CDR3 spans 15 amino acids. CDR1 SGHRS and CDR2 YFSETQ come from the germline V gene. Trimming removed 4 bases at V and 8 bases at J, with 19 bases between. CDR3 in DNA: TGCGCCAGCAGCCAACAGGGCCAACCACCATATGAGCAGTTCTTC. Amino acids: CASSQQGQPPYEQFF.

V is TRBV29-1 and J is TRBJ1-1; TRBD1 aligns across 9 bases. This CDR3 has 15 residues. The ends lost 7 bases at V and 8 bases at J; junction bases unmatched: 17. CDR1 is SQVTM and CDR2 is ANQGSEA in the germline V gene. Written as DNA, the CDR3 is TGCAGCGAGGTAGGACAGGGGAATTCCGGGACGGAAGCTTTCTTT. Translating gives CSEVGQGNSGTEAFF.

This chain joins TRBV6-6 and TRBJ1-3; 8 bases are a match to TRBD1. J was trimmed by 2 bases and V by 5 bases; bases with no gene match: 5. Germline lookup yields CDR1 MNHNY and CDR2 SVGAGI (reference sequence). The length of the CDR3 is 15 residues. DNA of the CDR3: TGTGCCAGCAGTCCGACAGGGGATACTGGAAACACCATATATTTT. Its translation: CASSPTGDTGNTIYF.

The chain carries TRBV5-6 and TRBJ2-1, with D possibly TRBD2 on 6 matching bases. The CDR3 covers 14 residues. V was shortened by 2 bases and J by 4 bases, with 10 bases between the two germline ends. Germline V gives CDR1 SGHDT, CDR2 YYEEEE. CDR3 region: CASSFSRGYNEQFF. As DNA, the CDR3 is TGTGCCAGCAGCTTTTCTCGGGGGTACAATGAGCAGTTCTTC.

The chain has TRBV5-1 and TRBJ2-7; 7 bases match TRBD1. With V trimmed by 4 bases and J by 5 bases, 12 bases remained unmatched. The length of the CDR3 is 15 residues. The germline V gene encodes CDR1 SGHRS and CDR2 YFSETQ. This CDR3 is CASSITRGRFDEQYF. As DNA, the CDR3 is TGCGCCAGCAGCATTACTAGGGGGCGCTTCGACGAGCAGTACTTC.

The chain is built from TRBV11-2 and TRBJ2-5, with a possible D match to TRBD1 (5 bases). Trimming pared 1 base from V and 5 bases from J, leaving 17 bases between. The CDR3 covers 16 residues. CDR1 is SGHAT and CDR2 is FQNNGV in the germline V gene. The CDR3 reads CASSLAGLSPQETQYF. The CDR3 coding sequence is TGTGCCAGCAGCTTAGCAGGGCTGTCCCCGCAGGAGACCCAGTACTTC.

J is TRBJ2-7 and V is TRBV6-5; D possibly corresponds to TRBD2 (5 bases). CDR1 MNHEY and CDR2 SVGAGI come from the germline V gene. The CDR3 extends over 14 amino acids. V was pared by 4 bases and J by 3 bases, with 13 bases between. The CDR3 DNA reads TGTGCCAGCAGTTTATGGCGGGCTGACTACGAGCAGTACTTC. Translated: CASSLWRADYEQYF.

The chain recombines TRBV6-1 with TRBJ2-7, with 10 bases that match TRBD2. The germline V gene encodes CDR1 MNHNS and CDR2 SASEGT. J lost 4 bases, V lost 2 bases, and 5 bases had no gene match. There are 15 residues in the CDR3. In nucleotides, the CDR3 is TGTGCCAGCAGTGAATGGCTAGCGGGAGAGTACGAGCAGTACTTC. Encoded protein: CASSEWLAGEYEQYF.

The V call is TRBV28, the J call TRBJ2-3; D may be TRBD1 (6 bases). V lost 1 base to trimming and J lost 1 base, with 12 bases between them. Germline CDR1 MDHEN, CDR2 SYDVKM. CDR3 length: 16 residues. The DNA of the CDR3 is TGTGCCAGCAGTTTATCAGGGGCTGGAGGCACAGATACGCAGTATTTT. Translating gives CASSLSGAGGTDTQYF.

The chain employs TRBV5-1 and TRBJ1-2; 7 nucleotides line up with TRBD1. Trimming cost V 3 bases and J 3 bases; bases outside gene matches: 5. This CDR3 contains 14 residues. Germline-derived CDR1 and CDR2 are SGHRS and YFSETQ. The CDR3 here is CASSYRGTDYGYTF. The CDR3 DNA is TGCGCCAGCAGCTACCGCGGGACAGACTATGGCTACACCTTC.

This clone was observed once. The rearrangement joins TRBV6-5 to TRBJ2-1, with 7 bases lining up with TRBD1. The CDR3 totals 15 residues. Per germline, CDR1 MNHEY and CDR2 SVGAGI. The junction had 5 bases not matched to a gene; V was cut back by 6 bases and J by 0 bases. The CDR3 nucleotides read TGTGCCAGCAGGGGACAGAAGAGCTCCTACAATGAGCAGTTCTTC. It encodes CASRGQKSSYNEQFF.

This clone was seen a single time. The genes are TRBV11-2 and TRBJ1-1; possible D gene TRBD1, 5 bases. Trimming removed 2 bases from V and 4 bases from J, with 8 bases in between. Germline V gene lookup returns CDR1 SGHAT and CDR2 FQNNGV. The CDR3 has 13 amino acids. The CDR3 spells CASSLMGRTEAFF. CDR3 bases: TGTGCCAGCAGCTTAATGGGGCGCACTGAAGCTTTCTTT.

This chain connects TRBV30 to TRBJ1-1; no clear D. Germline CDR1 is GTSNPN and CDR2 is SVGIG (reference sequence). Trimming stripped 5 bases from V and 6 bases from J, with 16 bases between. This CDR3 region has 13 residues. The CDR3 DNA follows: TGTGCCTGGGGTTCAGGCCTGGGAGCTGAAGCTTTCTTT. It is translated as CAWGSGLGAEAFF.

CDR3 region: CASSVSGRAIIDEQYF. The CDR3 bases are TGTGCCAGCAGTGTCAGCGGGAGGGCCATCATCGACGAGCAGTACTTC. The rearrangement links TRBV6-1 to TRBJ2-7, with 10 bases matching TRBD2. The germline V gene has CDR1 MNHNS and CDR2 SASEGT. V lost 4 bases and J lost 5; bases outside the gene matches: 11. The CDR3 loop spans 16 amino acids.

This clone was observed a single time. This chain connects TRBV19 to TRBJ2-7, with 9 bases matching TRBD2. This CDR3 comprises 13 residues. Trimming took 10 bases from V and 4 from J; bases not matched to a gene: 8. Germline CDR1 LNHDA, CDR2 SQIVND (reference sequence). Here the CDR3 reads CATCSGRQYEQYF. CDR3 coding DNA: TGTGCCACCTGTAGCGGGAGACAGTACGAGCAGTACTTC.

The chain carries TRBV5-1 and TRBJ2-7; 9 positions agree with TRBD1. Germline V gene data show CDR1 as SGHRS and CDR2 as YFSETQ. V shed 1 base and J 2 bases; nucleotides not matched to a gene: 7. This CDR3 is 16 amino acids long. The DNA of the CDR3 is TGCGCCAGCAGCTTGCAACCGGGACAGGGTCCCTACGAGCAGTACTTC. Translating gives CASSLQPGQGPYEQYF.

CDR3 region: CASSLFPAGAGVDTQYF. CDR3 DNA sequence: TGTGCCAGCAGTTTATTCCCGGCGGGGGCTGGTGTGGATACGCAGTATTTT. The chain couples TRBV28 to TRBJ2-3, with a tentative D call TRBD2 (7 bases). The CDR3 length is 17 residues. Germline V gene lookup returns CDR1 MDHEN and CDR2 SYDVKM. Trimming removed 1 base from V and 6 bases from J, with 20 bases in between.